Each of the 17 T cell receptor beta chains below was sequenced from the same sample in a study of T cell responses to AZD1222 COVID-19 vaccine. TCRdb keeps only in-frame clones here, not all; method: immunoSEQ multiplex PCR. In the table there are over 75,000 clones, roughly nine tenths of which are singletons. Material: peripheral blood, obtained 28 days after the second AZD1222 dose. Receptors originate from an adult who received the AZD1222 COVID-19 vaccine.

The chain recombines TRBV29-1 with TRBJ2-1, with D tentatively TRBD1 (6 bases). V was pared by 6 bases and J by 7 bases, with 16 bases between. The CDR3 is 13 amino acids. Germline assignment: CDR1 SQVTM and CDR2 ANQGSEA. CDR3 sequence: CSVGIDRINEQFF. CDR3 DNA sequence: TGCAGCGTGGGTATTGACAGGATTAATGAGCAGTTCTTC.

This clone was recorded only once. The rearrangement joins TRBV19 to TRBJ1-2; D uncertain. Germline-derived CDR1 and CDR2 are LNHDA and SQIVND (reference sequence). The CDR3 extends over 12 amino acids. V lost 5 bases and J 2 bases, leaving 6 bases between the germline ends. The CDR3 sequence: CASSFGNYGYTF. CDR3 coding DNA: TGTGCCAGTAGTTTCGGAAACTATGGCTACACCTTC.

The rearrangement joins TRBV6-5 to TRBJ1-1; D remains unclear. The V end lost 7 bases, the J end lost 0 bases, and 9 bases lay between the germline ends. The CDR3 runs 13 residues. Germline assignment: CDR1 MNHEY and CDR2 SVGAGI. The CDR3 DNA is TGTGCCAGCATTAAGGTCCTGAACACTGAAGCTTTCTTT. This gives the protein CASIKVLNTEAFF.

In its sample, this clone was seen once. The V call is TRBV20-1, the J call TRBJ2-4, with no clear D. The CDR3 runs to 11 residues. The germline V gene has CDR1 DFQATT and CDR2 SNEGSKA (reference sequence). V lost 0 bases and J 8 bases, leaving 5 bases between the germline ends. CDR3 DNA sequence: TGCAGTGCTAGAGATAAGCACATTCAGTACTTC. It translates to CSARDKHIQYF.

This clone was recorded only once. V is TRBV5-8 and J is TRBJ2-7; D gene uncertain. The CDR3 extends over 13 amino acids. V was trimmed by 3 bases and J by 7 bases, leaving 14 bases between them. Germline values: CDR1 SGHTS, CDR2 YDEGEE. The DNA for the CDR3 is TGTGCCAGCAGCTCCAATCTTGGTGGGGAGCAGTACTTC. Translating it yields CASSSNLGGEQYF.

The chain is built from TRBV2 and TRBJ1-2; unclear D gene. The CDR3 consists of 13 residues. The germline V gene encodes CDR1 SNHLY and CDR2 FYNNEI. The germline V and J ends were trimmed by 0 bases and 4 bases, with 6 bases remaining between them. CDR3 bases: TGTGCCAGCAGTGAAGCGACGGTCTATGGCTACACCTTC. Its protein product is CASSEATVYGYTF.

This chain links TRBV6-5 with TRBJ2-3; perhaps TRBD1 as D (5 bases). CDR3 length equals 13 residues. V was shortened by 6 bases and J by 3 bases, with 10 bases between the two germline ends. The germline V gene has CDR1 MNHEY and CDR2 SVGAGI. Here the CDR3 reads CASRSSGTDTQYF. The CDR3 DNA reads TGTGCCAGCAGATCCTCAGGGACAGATACGCAGTATTTT.

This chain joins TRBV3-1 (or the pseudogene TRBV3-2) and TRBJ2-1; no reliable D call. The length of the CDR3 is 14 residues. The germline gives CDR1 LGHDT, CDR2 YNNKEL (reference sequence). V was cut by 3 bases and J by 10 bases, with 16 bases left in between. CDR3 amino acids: CASSHSRLPPEQFF. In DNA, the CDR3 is TGTGCCAGCAGCCATAGCCGACTTCCGCCGGAGCAGTTCTTC.

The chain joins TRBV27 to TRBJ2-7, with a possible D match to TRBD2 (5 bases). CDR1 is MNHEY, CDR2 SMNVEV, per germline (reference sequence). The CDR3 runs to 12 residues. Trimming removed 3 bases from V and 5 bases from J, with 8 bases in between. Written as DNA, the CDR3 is TGTGCCAGCAGTTTCCGGGGTCACGAGCAGTACTTC. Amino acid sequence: CASSFRGHEQYF.

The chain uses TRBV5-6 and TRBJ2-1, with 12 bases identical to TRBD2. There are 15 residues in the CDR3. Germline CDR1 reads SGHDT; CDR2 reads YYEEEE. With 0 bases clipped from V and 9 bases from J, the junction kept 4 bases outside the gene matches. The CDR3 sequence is CASSLAASGRGEQFF. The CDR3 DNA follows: TGTGCCAGCAGCTTGGCGGCTAGCGGGAGGGGTGAGCAGTTCTTC.

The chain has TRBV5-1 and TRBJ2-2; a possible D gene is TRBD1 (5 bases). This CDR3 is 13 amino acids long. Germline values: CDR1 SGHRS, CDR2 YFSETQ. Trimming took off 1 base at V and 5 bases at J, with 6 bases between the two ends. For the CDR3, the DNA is TGCGCCAGCAGCTTGCAGGGTACCGGGGAGCTGTTTTTT. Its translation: CASSLQGTGELFF. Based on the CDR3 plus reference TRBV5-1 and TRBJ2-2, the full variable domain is KAGVTQTPRYLIKTRGQQVTLSCSPISGHRSVSWYQQTPGQGLQFLFEYFSETQRNKGNFPGRFSGRQFSNSRSEMNVSTLELGDSALYLCASSLQGTGELFFGEGSRLTVL.

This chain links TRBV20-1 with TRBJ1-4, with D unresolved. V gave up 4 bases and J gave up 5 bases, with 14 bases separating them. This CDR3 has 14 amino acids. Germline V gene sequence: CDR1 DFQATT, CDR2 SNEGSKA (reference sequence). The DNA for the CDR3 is TGCAGTGCTAATGAGGGTAGGGAGAATGAAAAACTGTTTTTT. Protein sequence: CSANEGRENEKLFF.

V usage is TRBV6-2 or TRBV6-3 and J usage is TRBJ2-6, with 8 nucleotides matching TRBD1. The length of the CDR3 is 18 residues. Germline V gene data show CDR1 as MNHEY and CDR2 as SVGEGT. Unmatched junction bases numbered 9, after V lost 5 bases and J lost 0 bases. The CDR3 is CASSPGWTGFSGANVLTF. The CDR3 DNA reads TGTGCCAGCAGTCCCGGTTGGACAGGGTTCTCTGGGGCCAACGTCCTGACTTTC.

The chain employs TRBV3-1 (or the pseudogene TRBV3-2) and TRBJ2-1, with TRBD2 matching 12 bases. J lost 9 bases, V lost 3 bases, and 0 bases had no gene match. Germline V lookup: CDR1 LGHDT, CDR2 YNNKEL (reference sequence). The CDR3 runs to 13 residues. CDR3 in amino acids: CASSQTSGGEQFF. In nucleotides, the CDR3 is TGTGCCAGCAGCCAGACTAGCGGGGGTGAGCAGTTCTTC.

CDR3 bases: TGTGCCAGCAGCCGGGGGCGCGGAAACTATGGCTACACCTTC. This sequence encodes CASSRGRGNYGYTF. J is TRBJ1-2 and V is TRBV27; perhaps TRBD1 as D (6 bases). The germline V and J ends were trimmed by 6 bases and 2 bases, with 13 bases remaining between them. This CDR3 spans 14 amino acids. Germline V CDR1 and CDR2: MNHEY, SMNVEV (reference sequence).

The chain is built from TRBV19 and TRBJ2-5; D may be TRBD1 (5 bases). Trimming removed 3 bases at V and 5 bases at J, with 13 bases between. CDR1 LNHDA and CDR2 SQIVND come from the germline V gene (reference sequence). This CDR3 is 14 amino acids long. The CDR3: CASSMSAGFETQYF. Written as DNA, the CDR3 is TGTGCCAGTAGTATGTCGGCAGGGTTCGAGACCCAGTACTTC. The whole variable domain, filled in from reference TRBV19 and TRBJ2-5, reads DGGITQSPKYLFRKEGQNVTLSCEQNLNHDAMYWYRQDPGQGLRLIYYSQIVNDFQKGDIAEGYSVSREKKESFPLTVTSAQKNPTAFYLCASSMSAGFETQYFGPGTRLLVL.

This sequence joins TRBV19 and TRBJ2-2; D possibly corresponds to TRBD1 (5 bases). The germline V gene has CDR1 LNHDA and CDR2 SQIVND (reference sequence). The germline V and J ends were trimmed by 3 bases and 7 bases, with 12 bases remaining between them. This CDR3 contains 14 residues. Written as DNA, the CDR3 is TGTGCCAGTAGTATTATGGGGCACGGCGGGGAGCTGTTTTTT. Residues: CASSIMGHGGELFF.